This T cell receptor beta chain was captured by sequencing in a study of CD8 T cells in ankylosing spondylitis. Study conclusions and caveats: There were earlier reports of some motif variants in reactive arthritis synovial fluid and blood. Characteristic of ankylosing spondylitis blood, it appeared, was a TCR beta motif comprising eight highly homologous variants.

Concerning this clonotype itself: Its target is unknown.

Trimming pared 0 bases from V and 2 bases from J, leaving 7 bases between. The CDR3 totals 14 residues. Germline V lookup: CDR1 SGHRS, CDR2 YFSETQ. Molecular-barcoded quantitative 5'-RACE produced these TCR beta libraries. TCRdb used MiXCR to reprocess the 5' RACE reads, holding one entry per CDR3 protein. Here the sample spans some 400,000 distinct CDR3 sequences, under 25% being singletons. Sequenced: blood, either unsorted or a sorted T cell fraction (not recorded which). J is TRBJ2-3 and V is TRBV5-1; the D is unclear. The TCR was taken from a male donor with ankylosing spondylitis. The CDR3 bases are TGCGCCAGCAGCTTGGGGCTTCACACAGATACGCAGTATTTT. Residues: CASSLGLHTDTQYF.